The present T cell receptor beta chain was sequenced within a study of OX40 agonist ivuxolimab in advanced cancers. Study at large: Dosing consisted of intravenous ivuxolimab at 0.01 to 10 mg/kg every 2 weeks. Participants, around 80% male, averaged approximately 56 years of age, ranging from roughly 23 to 80.

This table comes from immunoSEQ multiplex PCR, and its TCRdb copy is limited to in-frame clones, with some not included. The table lists approximately 39,000 clones, roughly nine tenths of them singletons. The CDR3 sequence is 14 residues long. Germline values: CDR1 SGHVS, CDR2 FQNEAQ. Trimming left V 6 bases short and J 1 base short, with 10 bases between. The TCR comes from an adult with an advanced solid tumor such as melanoma, head and neck, liver or kidney cancer. The chain carries TRBV7-8 and TRBJ2-1; D may be TRBD1 or TRBD2 (5 bases each). The starting material was CD4+ or CD8+ T cells sorted from blood, obtained in a trial of the OX40 agonist ivuxolimab. CDR3: CASRSGPSYNEQFF. In DNA form, the CDR3 reads TGTGCCAGCAGATCGGGGCCTTCCTACAATGAGCAGTTCTTC.